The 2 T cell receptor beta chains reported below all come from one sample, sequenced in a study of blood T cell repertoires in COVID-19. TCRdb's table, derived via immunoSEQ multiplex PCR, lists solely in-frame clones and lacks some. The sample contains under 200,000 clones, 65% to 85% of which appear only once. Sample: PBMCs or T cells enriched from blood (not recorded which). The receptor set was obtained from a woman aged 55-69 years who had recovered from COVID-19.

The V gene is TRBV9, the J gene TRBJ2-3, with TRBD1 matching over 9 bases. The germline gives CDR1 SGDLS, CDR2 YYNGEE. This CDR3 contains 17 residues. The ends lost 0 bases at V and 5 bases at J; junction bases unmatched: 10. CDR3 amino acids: CASSVGSGTGIGDTQYF. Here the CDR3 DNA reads TGTGCCAGCAGCGTAGGATCAGGGACAGGGATAGGAGATACGCAGTATTTT.

CDR3 loop: CASNPSGMLSDTQYF. The DNA for the CDR3 is TGTGCCAGCAACCCTAGCGGGATGTTATCAGATACGCAGTATTTT. V and J are TRBV9 and TRBJ2-3; 9 bases fit TRBD2. The length of the CDR3 is 15 residues. Losses at the gene ends were 6 bases for V and 4 bases for J; bases not matched to a gene: 9. The V gene's germline CDR1 is SGDLS and CDR2 YYNGEE. The full variable domain, its missing parts supplied by reference TRBV9 and TRBJ2-3, is DSGVTQTPKHLITATGQRVTLRCSPRSGDLSVYWYQQSLDQGLQFLIQYYNGEERAKGNILERFSAQQFPDLHSELNLSSLELGDSALYFCASNPSGMLSDTQYFGPGTRLTVL.